This is a list of T cell receptor beta chains from one sample in a study of shared clonotypes between healthy human individuals. Here immunoSEQ multiplex PCR was the method, and the copy in TCRdb shows in-frame clones only, minus some. This sample has millions of clones; just over 90% occur once, and the top ten carry 0.39%. Sequencing was performed on naive CD4+ T cells from PBMCs. These TCRs come from a man aged 18-30 years in good health. Some clones in this sample may be carry-over from other donors' samples. CDR3s include the opening cysteine and the closing phenylalanine or tryptophan. D genes are given only for firm matches. Expanded clones are given a class, and other clones once, few, many or no size at all.

>.|TRBV19|TRBJ1-5|.
TGTGCCAGTAGTATGTTCGGGGGTAGCAATCAGCCCCAGCATTTT
CASSMFGGSNQPQHF
>few|TRBV5-4|TRBJ1-1|.
TGTGCCAGCAGCTTGAGGGTGAACACTGAAGCTTTCTTT
CASSLRVNTEAFF
>.|TRBV6-1|TRBJ2-1|TRBD2
TGTGCCAGCAGTGTATTCTCGGGGGGGCCCGACAATGAGCAGTTCTTC
CASSVFSGGPDNEQFF
>.|TRBV6-1|TRBJ1-5|.
TGTGCCAGCAGTGAAGCGGCCACAGGGCTGCAGCCCCAGCATTTT
CASSEAATGLQPQHF
>.|TRBV5-1|TRBJ2-7|TRBD2
TGCGCCAGCAGCTTGTACTCGCGGGAGTATAGTTCCTACGAGCAGTACTTC
CASSLYSREYSSYEQYF
>.|TRBV6-5|TRBJ1-3|TRBD1
TGTGCCAGCAGTTACGGGACAGGGAGTGGAAACACCATATATTTT
CASSYGTGSGNTIYF
>.|TRBV19|TRBJ1-2|.
TGTGCCAGTAGTATTTCGACAGGATACTATGGCTACACCTTC
CASSISTGYYGYTF
>.|TRBV6-5|TRBJ1-1|TRBD1
TGTGCCAGCAGTACACGACAGGGTGTGAACACTGAAGCTTTCTTT
CASSTRQGVNTEAFF
>.|TRBV9|TRBJ2-5|.
TGTGCCAGCAGCTACCAGATGGCAGCCGCAGGAGAGACCCAGTACTTC
CASSYQMAAAGETQYF
>once|TRBV9|TRBJ2-7|.
TGTGCCAGCAGCGCGGACAGACCGCCCTACGAGCAGTACTTC
CASSADRPPYEQYF
>.|TRBV9|TRBJ2-2|TRBD2
TGTGCCAGCAGCGTAGGGCTAGCGGGAGTGGGTGCCGGGGAGCTGTTTTTT
CASSVGLAGVGAGELFF
>few|TRBV7-3|TRBJ1-1|.
TGTGCCAGCAGCCCCAAGGTGTCAGGGACTGAAGCTTTCTTT
CASSPKVSGTEAFF
>.|TRBV10-1|TRBJ2-7|.
TGCGCCAGCAGTGACCCCCCGGGCTACGAGCAGTACTTC
CASSDPPGYEQYF
>.|TRBV18|TRBJ2-5|.
TGTGCCAGCTCTCGATTCCAAGAGACCCAGTACTTC
CASSRFQETQYF
>.|TRBV27|TRBJ1-1|.
TGTGCCAGCAGTTTATCGGTTAGAAACACTGAAGCTTTCTTT
CASSLSVRNTEAFF
>.|TRBV11-2|TRBJ2-5|TRBD2
TGTGCCAGCAGCCTACCGGGCTTGGAACTAGCGGGAGAAGAGACCCAGTACTTC
CASSLPGLELAGEETQYF
>few|TRBV5-1|TRBJ2-1|TRBD2
TGCGCCAGCAGCCCGGGACTAGCGGGAGGCAATGAGCAGTTCTTC
CASSPGLAGGNEQFF
>.|TRBV27|TRBJ1-4|TRBD1
TGTGCCGGACAGGGTGGTGAAAAACTGTTTTTT
CAGQGGEKLFF
>.|TRBV27|TRBJ1-2|.
TGTGCCAGCAGTTACCTCGGGACGGATAACTATGGCTACACCTTC
CASSYLGTDNYGYTF
>.|TRBV5-4|TRBJ2-1|TRBD2
TGTGCCAGCAGCTCCTACGCTAGCGGCATACCCAATGAGCAGTTCTTC
CASSSYASGIPNEQFF
>.|TRBV9|TRBJ2-4|.
TGTGCCAGCAGCGTGGGATCGACTGGCATTCAGTACTTC
CASSVGSTGIQYF
>.|TRBV9|TRBJ1-2|.
TGTGCCAGCAGCGCCTCGCAGGGCACCACCGCCTCGTTC
CASSASQGTTASF
>.|TRBV4-1|TRBJ2-1|.
TGCGCCAGCAGCCAAGAGGGCTCCCGCTCCTACAATGAGCAGTTCTTC
CASSQEGSRSYNEQFF
>.|TRBV4-2|TRBJ1-3|.
TGTGCCAGCAGCCGGGCTGGAGACTCCCTCGGAAACACCATATATTTT
CASSRAGDSLGNTIYF
>.|TRBV9|TRBJ2-5|.
TGTGCCAGCAGCGGCGGACCGATGGAGACCCAGTACTTC
CASSGGPMETQYF
>.|TRBV15|TRBJ1-1|.
TGTGCCACCAGCAGATTCGGGGGCGGGGAGTCGGACACTGAAGCTTTCTTT
CATSRFGGGESDTEAFF
>.|TRBV11-2|TRBJ2-6|.
TGTGCCAGCAGTCACATCCCGGGACGTCAGCCCGGGGCCAACGTCCTGACTTTC
CASSHIPGRQPGANVLTF
>.|TRBV29-1|TRBJ1-5|.
TGCAGCGTTGTCCGGGAGGTTCAGCCCCAGCATTTT
CSVVREVQPQHF
>.|TRBV4-2|TRBJ2-2|.
TGTGCCAGCAGCCAAGAGCGGGACAGCATACCGAACACCGGGGAGCTGTTTTTT
CASSQERDSIPNTGELFF
>.|TRBV28|TRBJ1-1|TRBD1
TGTGCCAGCAGTCACGGGACAGGGGCGGCTTTCTTT
CASSHGTGAAFF
>.|TRBV6-5|TRBJ2-7|.
TGTGCCAGCAGCATGAGGGGTAACGAGCAGTACTTC
CASSMRGNEQYF